The next 2 T cell receptor beta chains were all read from a single sample in a study of blood T cell repertoires in COVID-19. The data were produced by immunoSEQ multiplex PCR, yet TCRdb's version contains in-frame clones alone and is incomplete. The sample includes around 95,000 clones, approximately 93% of them seen just once. Sequencing was carried out using peripheral blood. These receptors originate from a man aged 50 to 59 with active COVID-19.

As to this clone: The same CDR3 also results from other DNA sequences found in this sample. This chain joins TRBV5-5 and TRBJ2-5; D might be TRBD1 (5 bases). The CDR3 covers 12 residues. Germline loops: CDR1 SGHKS, CDR2 YYEKEE (reference sequence). V was cut by 4 bases and J by 5 bases, with 9 bases left in between. CDR3 sequence (DNA): TGTGCCAGCAGCAGGGGATGGGAGACCCAGTACTTC. It specifies CASSRGWETQYF.

This clone is a singleton in its sample. As DNA, the CDR3 is TGTGCCAGCTTGGAGACTCCCAACACCGGGGAGCTGTTTTTT. This encodes CASLETPNTGELFF. The V and J genes are TRBV6-5 and TRBJ2-2; D not certain. Germline V gene data show CDR1 as MNHEY and CDR2 as SVGAGI. V lost 8 bases and J 2 bases, leaving 12 bases between the germline ends. CDR3 size: 14 residues.